The 5 T cell receptor beta chains presented below share a single source sample, sequenced in a study of blood T cell repertoires in COVID-19. Using immunoSEQ multiplex PCR, the repertoire was profiled, and TCRdb retains in-frame clones only, with some absent. The data contain approximately 210,000 clones, roughly 86% of them singletons. The material sequenced was peripheral blood. All receptors derive from a woman in her forties or fifties with active or convalescent COVID-19.

The rearrangement joins TRBV7-2 to TRBJ2-5, with D maybe TRBD2 (5 bases). Germline CDR1 reads SGHTA; CDR2 reads FQGNSA. CDR3 length: 15 residues. V was shortened by 5 bases and J by 4 bases, with 17 bases between the two germline ends. For the CDR3, the DNA is TGTGCCAGCAGCCTCCCAGGAGGATCGAGAGAGACCCAGTACTTC. Its protein product is CASSLPGGSRETQYF.

J is TRBJ1-2 and V is TRBV19; D unresolved. Looked up from germline, CDR1 is LNHDA and CDR2 is SQIVND (reference sequence). The CDR3 is made up of 11 amino acids. The V and J ends lost 3 bases and 8 bases respectively, with 7 bases between them. The CDR3: CASSIGEGYTF. The CDR3 DNA reads as TGTGCCAGTAGTATTGGAGAGGGCTACACCTTC. Supplemented by reference TRBV19 and TRBJ1-2, the full variable domain reads DGGITQSPKYLFRKEGQNVTLSCEQNLNHDAMYWYRQDPGQGLRLIYYSQIVNDFQKGDIAEGYSVSREKKESFPLTVTSAQKNPTAFYLCASSIGEGYTFGSGTRLTVV.

This sequence joins TRBV19 and TRBJ2-3, with no clear D. CDR1 and CDR2 from the germline V gene are LNHDA and SQIVND (reference sequence). The V end lost 3 bases, the J end lost 0 bases, and 10 bases lay between the germline ends. This CDR3 spans 15 amino acids. This CDR3 is CASSISQISTDTQYF. The CDR3 DNA follows: TGTGCCAGTAGTATCTCCCAGATTAGCACAGATACGCAGTATTTT.

This clone was counted a few times. The J gene is TRBJ1-1, the V gene TRBV5-1; the D gene is possibly TRBD1 (6 bases). CDR1 is SGHRS, CDR2 YFSETQ, per germline. The V end lost 0 bases, the J end lost 1 base, and 10 bases lay between the germline ends. The CDR3 is made up of 15 amino acids. CDR3 residues: CASSLVGRGNTEAFF. The CDR3 nucleotides read TGCGCCAGCAGCTTGGTTGGCAGGGGGAACACTGAAGCTTTCTTT. Looking up the rest from reference TRBV5-1 and TRBJ1-1 gives the full variable domain: KAGVTQTPRYLIKTRGQQVTLSCSPISGHRSVSWYQQTPGQGLQFLFEYFSETQRNKGNFPGRFSGRQFSNSRSEMNVSTLELGDSALYLCASSLVGRGNTEAFFGQGTRLTVV.

The chain is built from TRBV28 and TRBJ1-5; the D gene is possibly TRBD1 (5 bases). Germline assignment: CDR1 MDHEN and CDR2 SYDVKM. Trimming left V 4 bases short and J 4 bases short, with 14 bases between. The CDR3 runs to 15 residues. DNA for the CDR3: TGTGCCAGCAGTTCCTACAGGATACGAAATCAGCCCCAGCATTTT. It is translated as CASSSYRIRNQPQHF.